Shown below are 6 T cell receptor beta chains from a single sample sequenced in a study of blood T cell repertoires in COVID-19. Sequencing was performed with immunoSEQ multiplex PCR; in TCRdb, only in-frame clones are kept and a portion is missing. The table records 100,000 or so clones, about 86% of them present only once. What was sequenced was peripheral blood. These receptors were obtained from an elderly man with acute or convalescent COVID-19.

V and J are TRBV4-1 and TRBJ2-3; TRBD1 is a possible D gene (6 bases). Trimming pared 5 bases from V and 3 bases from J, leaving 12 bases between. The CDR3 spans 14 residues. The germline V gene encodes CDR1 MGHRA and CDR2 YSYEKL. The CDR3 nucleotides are TGCGCCAGCAGCAAACAGGGTGGTACAGATACGCAGTATTTT. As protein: CASSKQGGTDTQYF.

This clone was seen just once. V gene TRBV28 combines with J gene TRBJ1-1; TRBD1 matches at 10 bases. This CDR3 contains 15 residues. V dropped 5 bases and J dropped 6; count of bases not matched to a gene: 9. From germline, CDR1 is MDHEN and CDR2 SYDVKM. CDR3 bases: TGTGCCAGCAGTCCCAGACAGGGGGCATTAGCTGAAGCTTTCTTT. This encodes CASSPRQGALAEAFF.

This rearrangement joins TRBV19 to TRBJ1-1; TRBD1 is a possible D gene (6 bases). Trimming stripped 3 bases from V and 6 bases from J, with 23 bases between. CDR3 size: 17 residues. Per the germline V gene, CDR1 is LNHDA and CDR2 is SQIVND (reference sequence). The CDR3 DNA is TGTGCCAGTAGTATCTCTTTCCTCCGGGGGGCTAGTGCTGAAGCTTTCTTT. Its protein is CASSISFLRGASAEAFF.

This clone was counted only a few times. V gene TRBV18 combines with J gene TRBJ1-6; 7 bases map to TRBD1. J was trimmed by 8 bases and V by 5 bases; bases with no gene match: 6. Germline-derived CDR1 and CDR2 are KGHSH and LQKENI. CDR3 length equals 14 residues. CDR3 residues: CASSRQGRDSPLHF. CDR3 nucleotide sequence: TGTGCCAGCTCAAGACAGGGACGAGATTCACCCCTCCACTTT.

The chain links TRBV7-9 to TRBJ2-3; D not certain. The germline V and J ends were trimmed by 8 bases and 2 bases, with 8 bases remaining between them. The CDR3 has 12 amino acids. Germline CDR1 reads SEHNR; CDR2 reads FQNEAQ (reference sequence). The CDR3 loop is CASVYSTDTQYF. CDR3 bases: TGTGCCAGCGTTTACTCCACAGATACGCAGTATTTT.

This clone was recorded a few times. CDR3 residues: CASSPEANEQFF. The CDR3 DNA reads as TGTGCCAGCTCACCGGAGGCCAATGAGCAGTTCTTC. The chain recombines TRBV18 with TRBJ2-1, with D possibly being TRBD2 (5 bases). V lost 3 bases to trimming and J lost 6 bases, with 6 bases between them. Germline assignment: CDR1 KGHSH and CDR2 LQKENI. This CDR3 is 12 amino acids long.